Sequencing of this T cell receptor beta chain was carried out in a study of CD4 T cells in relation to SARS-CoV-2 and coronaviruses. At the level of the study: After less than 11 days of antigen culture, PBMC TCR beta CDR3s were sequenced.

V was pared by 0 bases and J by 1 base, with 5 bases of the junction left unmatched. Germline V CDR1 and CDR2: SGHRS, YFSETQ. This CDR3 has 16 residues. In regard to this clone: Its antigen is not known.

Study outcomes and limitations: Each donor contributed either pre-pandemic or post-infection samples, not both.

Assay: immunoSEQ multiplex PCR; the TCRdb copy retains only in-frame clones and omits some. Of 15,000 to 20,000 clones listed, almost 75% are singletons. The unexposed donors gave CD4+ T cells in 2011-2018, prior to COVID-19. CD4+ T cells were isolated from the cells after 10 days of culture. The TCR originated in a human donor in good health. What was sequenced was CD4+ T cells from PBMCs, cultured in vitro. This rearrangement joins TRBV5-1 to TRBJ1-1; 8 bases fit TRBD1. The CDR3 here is CASSLDTQGGNTEAFF. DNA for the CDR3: TGCGCCAGCAGCTTGGACACACAGGGGGGGAACACTGAAGCTTTCTTT.